This T cell receptor (beta chain) was sequenced for a study of blood T cell repertoires in COVID-19. Within 2 weeks of study entry, exposed participants had contacted a PCR-confirmed or clinician-diagnosed COVID-19 case. Clones were sequenced by immunoSEQ multiplex PCR, and TCRdb holds only the in-frame ones, with some missing. Of 200,000 to 250,000 clones in the sample, roughly 88% are singletons; the top ten hold more than 3%. The V gene end was trimmed by 1 base and the J gene end by 5 bases; junction bases not matched to a gene: 5. In germline, CDR1 is SGHAT, CDR2 FQDESV (reference sequence). This CDR3 is 15 amino acids long.

The sample was PBMCs or T cells enriched from blood (not recorded which). This receptor was taken from a woman aged 25 to 45 who had been exposed to COVID-19. The rearrangement links TRBV11-1 to TRBJ2-1; TRBD2 matches at 7 bases. CDR3: CASSLGEGVDNEQFF. The DNA for the CDR3 is TGTGCCAGCAGCTTAGGGGAGGGCGTCGACAATGAGCAGTTCTTC.